This note documents a single T cell receptor (beta chain) sequence. The record originates from a study of T cell changes during pregnancy in multiple sclerosis. V was clipped by 2 bases and J by 1 base; unmatched bases: 4. Germline-derived CDR1 and CDR2 are MNHEY and SVGAGI. The CDR3 contains 16 residues. Assay used: immunoSEQ multiplex PCR; TCRdb lists only in-frame clones, some missing. The top ten clones hold approximately 5% of a sample with 20,000 to 25,000 clones, 70% to 90% of them seen once. The chain carries TRBV6-5 and TRBJ2-3, with 9 bases matching TRBD2. Here the sequenced sample was CD8+ T cells from peripheral blood mononuclear cells, taken in the second trimester of pregnancy. The sequence was collected from a female donor in good health, enrolled as a control in a pregnancy study. The CDR3 here is CASSYLGGGGTDTQYF. CDR3 in DNA: TGTGCCAGCAGTTACCTAGGCGGGGGGGGCACAGATACGCAGTATTTT.